These 6 T cell receptor beta chains were sequenced from one sample in a study of early T cells in non-severe SARS-CoV-2 infection. TCRdb called the 5' RACE reads again in MiXCR, with one record for every CDR3 protein. Of roughly 30,000 distinct CDR3 sequences detected, 4% to 5.5% appear once; the ten largest clones hold 2.6%. What was sequenced was whole blood. The receptors originated from an adult who was a healthcare worker with PCR-confirmed SARS-CoV-2 infection or an uninfected control (not recorded which).

Only a few counts were recorded for this clonotype. This chain links TRBV7-9 with TRBJ1-1; 7 nucleotides line up with TRBD1. V shed 1 base and J 2 bases; nucleotides not matched to a gene: 4. CDR1 and CDR2 (germline): SEHNR, FQNEAQ (reference sequence). The CDR3 is 15 amino acids. CDR3 in DNA: TGTGCCAGCAGCTTAGTAAGACAGGGAAACACTGAAGCTTTCTTT. Amino acid sequence: CASSLVRQGNTEAFF.

The table lists this clonotype with many counts. The germline gene is not matched at one end of the junction; a read error may be the cause. The chain recombines TRBV7-7 with TRBJ2-2, with a weak D call TRBD2 (5 bases). CDR3 length equals 17 residues. Germline V lookup: CDR1 SSHAT, CDR2 FNYEAQ (reference sequence). For the CDR3, the DNA is TGTGCTAGCAGCTTGTCCGATAGAGCGGCCGGCACCGGGGAGCTGTTTTTT. The encoded protein is CASSLSDRAAGTGELFF.

This clonotype was detected many times. The V call is TRBV9, the J call TRBJ2-7, with D uncertain. V dropped 5 bases and J dropped 1 base, with 13 bases sitting between them. Germline V gene lookup returns CDR1 SGDLS and CDR2 YYNGEE. The CDR3 loop spans 14 amino acids. In nucleotides, the CDR3 is TGTGCCAGCAGTCCAAGGACGGAATCCTACGAGCAGTACTTC. Translated: CASSPRTESYEQYF.

This clonotype was counted many times. The chain uses TRBV12-3 or TRBV12-4 and TRBJ1-2; TRBD1 might be the D (5 bases). V lost 3 bases and J 2 bases, leaving 19 bases between the germline ends. The CDR3 loop spans 17 amino acids. CDR3 sequence (DNA): TGTGCCAGCAGTTTGTGGGCCTCCCCGGGACTGAACTATGGCTACACCTTC. It translates to CASSLWASPGLNYGYTF.

This clonotype was counted many times. The chain is built from TRBV7-9 and TRBJ2-3; 9 nucleotides align to TRBD2. V shed 0 bases and J 0 bases; nucleotides not matched to a gene: 7. The CDR3 loop spans 18 amino acids. Germline loops: CDR1 SEHNR, CDR2 FQNEAQ (reference sequence). The CDR3 reads CASSLAVGLAGSTDTQYF. The DNA of the CDR3 is TGTGCCAGCAGCTTAGCCGTGGGGCTAGCGGGAAGCACAGATACGCAGTATTTT.

Ten or more counts support this clonotype. The J gene is TRBJ1-2, the V gene TRBV19; no definite D call. This CDR3 is 13 amino acids long. Germline V CDR1 and CDR2: LNHDA, SQIVND (reference sequence). The V gene lost 1 base and the J gene lost 3 bases, with 6 bases spanning the gap. The CDR3 DNA follows: TGTGCCAGTAGTATAGCCAGTGACTATGGCTACACCTTC. It specifies CASSIASDYGYTF.